The present TCR beta chain was sequenced within a study of CD8 T cells in ankylosing spondylitis. Study observations and caveats: Blood of patients with ankylosing spondylitis appeared to be characterized by a TCR beta motif of several highly homologous variants.

Molecular-barcoded quantitative 5'-RACE produced these TCR beta libraries. Using its own MiXCR run on the 5' RACE reads, TCRdb lists one record per CDR3 protein. The repertoire holds some 800,000 distinct CDR3 sequences, with roughly 12% as singletons. This clonotype was found a few times. As yet, its antigen is unknown. V was shortened by 4 bases and J by 0 bases, with 13 bases between the two germline ends. The length of the CDR3 is 15 residues. The V gene's germline CDR1 is SNHLY and CDR2 FYNNEI. This chain links TRBV2 with TRBJ2-7; no firm D call. Sequences were obtained from blood, either unsorted or a sorted T cell fraction (not recorded which). The origin of this receptor is a male donor with ankylosing spondylitis. CDR3 sequence reads: CASSGLFTSSYEQYF. DNA for the CDR3: TGTGCCAGCAGTGGACTGTTCACCAGCTCCTACGAGCAGTACTTC. The full variable domain, rest sourced from reference TRBV2 and TRBJ2-7, is EPEVTQTPSHQVTQMGQEVILRCVPISNHLYFYWYRQILGQKVEFLVSFYNNEISEKSEIFDDQFSVERPDGSNFTLKIRSTKLEDSAMYFCASSGLFTSSYEQYFGPGTRLTVT.